This TCR beta chain was documented in a study of radiotherapy plus CTLA-4 blockade in lung cancer. General study results and limits: Among blood TCR repertoires after radiotherapy plus ipilimumab, tumor-derived clones expanded.

Chemo-refractory metastatic non-small-cell lung cancer patients were treated with focal radiation plus CTLA-4 blockade with ipilimumab. About this clone: Its specificity is not known.

Profiled with immunoSEQ multiplex PCR; TCRdb holds only in-frame clones, not every one. The profile shows over 80,000 clones, more than 75% of them singletons. The specimen was peripheral blood, collected from a patient treated with radiotherapy plus ipilimumab. This clonotype was obtained from a human donor with non-small cell lung cancer that progressed on radiotherapy plus ipilimumab.

The CDR3 sequence: CAISDERKKNTGELFF. The CDR3 DNA sequence: TGTGCCATCAGTGATGAGAGAAAAAAGAACACCGGGGAGCTGTTTTTT. The rearrangement links TRBV10-3 to TRBJ2-2; no clear D gene. The germline V gene has CDR1 ENHRY and CDR2 SYGVKD. V was pared by 3 bases and J by 1 base, with 12 bases between. The CDR3 totals 16 residues.